The 10 T cell receptor beta chains below were found in one sample sequenced in a study of cytomegalovirus exposure and HLA in healthy donors. Primers for the PCR totalled 60 Vbeta and 13 Jbeta. The assay was immunoSEQ multiplex PCR, and TCRdb's table has in-frame clones only and misses some. Of 90,000 to 120,000 clones listed, roughly 9.1% are singletons. The material sequenced was PBMCs. All receptors derive from a man aged 40-50 years in good health and CMV-seropositive.

The rearrangement links TRBV28 to TRBJ2-5; 8 bases fit TRBD2. The CDR3 spans 15 residues. Germline values: CDR1 MDHEN, CDR2 SYDVKM. After removal of 3 bases from V and 6 bases from J, the junction contained 9 bases not matched to a gene. The CDR3 is CASSFAAGVEKTQYF. The DNA of the CDR3 is TGTGCCAGCAGTTTCGCAGCGGGAGTCGAAAAGACCCAGTACTTC.

The table lists this clone with a few counts. The chain carries TRBV25-1 and TRBJ1-3, with TRBD1 matching over 8 bases. The CDR3 is 17 amino acids. CDR1 is MGHDK and CDR2 is SYGVNS in the germline V gene. Trimming at V came to 7 bases and at J to 4 bases, leaving 15 bases not matched to a gene. CDR3 loop: CASTDQKQGAAGNTIYF. The CDR3 coding sequence is TGTGCCAGCACCGACCAGAAGCAGGGGGCCGCAGGAAACACCATATATTTT. Full variable domain (outside the CDR3, taken from reference TRBV25-1 and TRBJ1-3): EADIYQTPRYLVIGTGKKITLECSQTMGHDKMYWYQQDPGMELHLIHYSYGVNSTEKGDLSSESTVSRIRTEHFPLTLESARPSHTSQYLCASTDQKQGAAGNTIYFGEGSWLTVV.

This clone was observed at least ten times. The chain links TRBV29-1 to TRBJ2-3, with D possibly TRBD1 on 7 matching bases. The CDR3 has 13 residues. Trimming cost V 8 bases and J 0 bases, with 12 bases left between them. Per the germline V gene, CDR1 is SQVTM and CDR2 is ANQGSEA. CDR3 residues: CSQGGVSTDTQYF. The CDR3 bases are TGCAGCCAGGGGGGTGTGAGCACAGATACGCAGTATTTT.

The chain joins TRBV18 to TRBJ2-3, with 10 bases aligning to TRBD2. Per germline, CDR1 KGHSH and CDR2 LQKENI. The CDR3 totals 16 residues. The ends lost 6 bases at V and 3 bases at J; junction bases unmatched: 9. The CDR3 coding sequence is TGTGCCAGCTCTACGGGGACTAGCGCAGGGACAGATACGCAGTATTTT. As protein: CASSTGTSAGTDTQYF.

This chain joins TRBV4-1 and TRBJ1-1, with TRBD1 as a possible D gene (6 bases). The V end was cut by 1 base, the J end by 4 bases, with 13 bases between. Germline CDR1 MGHRA, CDR2 YSYEKL. This CDR3 region has 15 residues. The CDR3 region has the DNA TGCGCCAGCAGCCAAGCTGGGGGCGTAGGCACTGAAGCTTTCTTT. Translating it yields CASSQAGGVGTEAFF.

J is TRBJ1-4 and V is TRBV27; D might be TRBD1 (5 bases). CDR3 size: 14 residues. The V and J ends lost 3 bases and 8 bases respectively, with 13 bases between them. Germline V gives CDR1 MNHEY, CDR2 SMNVEV (reference sequence). As DNA, the CDR3 is TGTGCCAGCAGTTTTGGGGCAAGGGGCGAAAAACTGTTTTTT. Residues: CASSFGARGEKLFF.

This chain links TRBV7-9 with TRBJ2-7; 7 bases agree with TRBD2. This CDR3 comprises 17 residues. Trimming removed 5 bases from V and 4 bases from J; junction bases left unmatched: 17. Germline values: CDR1 SEHNR, CDR2 FQNEAQ (reference sequence). CDR3 nucleotides: TGTGCCAGCAGCGTAACCCGTAGCGGGCAATGGGGTTACGAGCAGTACTTC. Protein sequence: CASSVTRSGQWGYEQYF.

The chain employs TRBV6-1 and TRBJ1-2; possibly TRBD1 for D (6 bases). Trimming took off 6 bases at V and 8 bases at J, with 13 bases between the two ends. The CDR3 is 12 amino acids. Germline lookup yields CDR1 MNHNS and CDR2 SASEGT. CDR3 loop: CASRASGDGYTF. CDR3 DNA sequence: TGTGCCAGCAGGGCTTCAGGGGACGGCTACACCTTC.

The chain is built from TRBV7-2 and TRBJ2-1; D is perhaps TRBD2 (5 bases). Germline CDR1 is SGHTA and CDR2 is FQGNSA. The V end lost 0 bases, the J end lost 7 bases, and 10 bases lay between the germline ends. The length of the CDR3 is 14 residues. In DNA, the CDR3 is TGTGCCAGCAGCTTAGCGGGAGCTTCGAATGAGCAGTTCTTC. Its protein is CASSLAGASNEQFF.

This chain uses TRBV28 with TRBJ2-5; 8 nucleotides align to TRBD2. With 6 bases clipped from V and 2 bases from J, the junction kept 17 bases outside the gene matches. This CDR3 is built from 18 residues. Germline CDR1 MDHEN, CDR2 SYDVKM. Here the CDR3 reads CASRKFGGSGTTQETQYF. The DNA for the CDR3 is TGTGCCAGCAGGAAGTTTGGGGGTAGCGGGACAACTCAAGAGACCCAGTACTTC.